The 19 T cell receptor beta chains reported below all come from one sample, sequenced in a study of a mutant IDH1 vaccine in newly diagnosed glioma. Measured with immunoSEQ multiplex PCR; TCRdb has only the in-frame clones, and not every one. The sample consists of 75,000 to 80,000 clones, 90% to 95% of them appearing once. The sample's time point: week 5, during vaccination. Every vaccination contained 300 ug of the mutant IDH1 20-mer peptide and was paired with topical imiquimod. Their recognized antigens are unknown. The sequencing used PBMCs, collected from a glioma patient whose treatment included an IDH1 peptide vaccine. Every receptor here comes from a woman between 50 and 59 years old with glioma.

The V call is TRBV5-1, the J call TRBJ2-5, with 8 bases aligning to TRBD1. The end of the DNA fits TRBJ2-7 better, so the J call may be wrong. CDR3 length: 14 residues. Per the germline V gene, CDR1 is SGHRS and CDR2 is YFSETQ. The CDR3 loop is CASSLGQGPYEQYF. The DNA for the CDR3 is TGCGCCAGCAGCTTGGGACAGGGGCCCTACGAGCAGTACTTC.

J is TRBJ2-5 and V is TRBV30; D uncertain. Germline values: CDR1 GTSNPN, CDR2 SVGIG (reference sequence). V was shortened by 3 bases and J by 7 bases, with 15 bases between the two germline ends. The CDR3 has 13 residues. CDR3 nucleotide sequence: TGTGCCTGGAGCCCGGCCGCGGCAGGGACCCAGTACTTC. Translation: CAWSPAAAGTQYF.

This sequence joins TRBV2 and TRBJ1-2; possible D gene TRBD1, 6 bases. V shed 8 bases and J shed 3 bases, with 10 bases lying between them. The CDR3 contains 12 residues. CDR1 is SNHLY and CDR2 is FYNNEI in the germline V gene. Here the CDR3 reads CASVQGDYGYTF. CDR3 bases: TGTGCCAGCGTACAGGGCGACTATGGCTACACCTTC.

The chain couples TRBV7-9 to TRBJ1-6, with 7 bases identical to TRBD1. The ends lost 1 base at V and 5 bases at J; junction bases unmatched: 2. The CDR3 totals 15 residues. Germline loops: CDR1 SEHNR, CDR2 FQNEAQ (reference sequence). DNA of the CDR3: TGTGCCAGCAGCTTAGGGGACAGAGATAATTCACCCCTCCACTTT. Its protein product is CASSLGDRDNSPLHF.

V usage is TRBV6-5 and J usage is TRBJ2-6, with D hard to call. Germline-derived CDR1 and CDR2 are MNHEY and SVGAGI. This CDR3 region has 14 residues. V lost 10 bases to trimming and J lost 0 bases, with 10 bases between them. This chain's CDR3 is CATLHFSGANVLTF. The CDR3 coding sequence is TGTGCCACTTTACACTTCTCTGGGGCCAACGTCCTGACTTTC.

This chain links TRBV7-8 with TRBJ2-3, with 7 bases fitting TRBD1. CDR3 length equals 14 residues. The germline V gene has CDR1 SGHVS and CDR2 FQNEAQ. V shed 6 bases and J 4 bases; nucleotides not matched to a gene: 7. For the CDR3, the DNA is TGTGCCAGCAGGCCACAGGGGTTTCCAGATACGCAGTATTTT. The encoded protein is CASRPQGFPDTQYF.

The rearrangement uses TRBV27 and TRBJ1-1; TRBD1 is a possible D gene (5 bases). This CDR3 is built from 15 residues. Germline V lookup: CDR1 MNHEY, CDR2 SMNVEV (reference sequence). Trimming removed 3 bases from V and 4 bases from J, with 15 bases in between. The CDR3 coding sequence is TGTGCCAGCAGTTTTTCAGGGAATGGGGGCACTGAAGCTTTCTTT. Protein product: CASSFSGNGGTEAFF.

The genes are TRBV29-1 and TRBJ2-7, with TRBD2 as a possible D gene (6 bases). Germline CDR1 is SQVTM and CDR2 is ANQGSEA. The CDR3 is 14 amino acids. V was pared by 3 bases and J by 4 bases, with 16 bases between. In DNA, the CDR3 is TGCAGCGTTGAGGTAGCGGATCACTTATACGAGCAGTACTTC. It is translated as CSVEVADHLYEQYF.

In DNA, the CDR3 is TGTGCCATCAGGCCGGGACAGGGGTCCTACGAGCAGTACTTC. Translation: CAIRPGQGSYEQYF. This rearrangement joins TRBV10-3 to TRBJ2-7, with 10 bases fitting TRBD1. The J segment lost 1 base and the V segment lost 6 bases, leaving 3 bases of the junction unmatched. The length of the CDR3 is 14 residues. The germline gives CDR1 ENHRY, CDR2 SYGVKD.

The V gene is TRBV5-8, the J gene TRBJ2-7; D assignment may be TRBD1 or TRBD2 (5 bases each). The CDR3 sequence is 13 residues long. Germline-derived CDR1 and CDR2 are SGHTS and YDEGEE. V lost 10 bases, J lost 7 bases, and 21 bases lay in between. CDR3 bases: TGTGCCGCCGCCGGGACCGGTCGTAGGGAGCAGTACTTC. Residues: CAAAGTGRREQYF.

The V and J genes are TRBV19 and TRBJ1-1; no clear D. Between the trimmed V and J ends, which lost 6 bases and 4 bases, there was a span of 18 bases. Per germline, CDR1 LNHDA and CDR2 SQIVND (reference sequence). This CDR3 region has 15 residues. CDR3 in amino acids: CASSSLGSKSTEAFF. CDR3 nucleotide sequence: TGTGCCAGTAGCTCCCTCGGCTCGAAGAGCACTGAAGCTTTCTTT.

V and J are TRBV9 and TRBJ2-7; 10 nucleotides align to TRBD2. Germline V CDR1 and CDR2: SGDLS, YYNGEE. This CDR3 spans 16 amino acids. After removal of 4 bases from V and 2 bases from J, the junction contained 9 bases not matched to a gene. CDR3 sequence: CASSPREAGGTYEQYF. In DNA, the CDR3 is TGTGCCAGCAGCCCCCGGGAAGCGGGAGGGACCTACGAGCAGTACTTC.

The CDR3 loop reads CASSESRGFQGYTF. CDR3 bases: TGTGCCAGCAGTGAAAGCAGGGGGTTCCAGGGCTACACCTTC. The chain uses TRBV25-1 and TRBJ1-2; 7 bases are shared with TRBD1. Germline values: CDR1 MGHDK, CDR2 SYGVNS. CDR3 length: 14 amino acids. V lost 2 bases to trimming and J lost 8 bases; unmatched junction nucleotides: 8.

This clone appeared a single time. This sequence joins TRBV5-6 and TRBJ1-5; the D gene is possibly TRBD1 (5 bases). Deletions cut 6 bases from V and 7 bases from J, with 11 bases between. The germline CDR1 and CDR2 sequences are SGHDT and YYEEEE. The CDR3 contains 12 residues. In DNA form, the CDR3 reads TGTGCCAGCAAGGCGGGGGGACAGCCCCAGCATTTT. Translated, it gives CASKAGGQPQHF.

The rearrangement links TRBV28 to TRBJ2-7, with D perhaps assigned TRBD1 or TRBD2 (5 bases each). The length of the CDR3 is 15 residues. CDR1 is MDHEN, CDR2 SYDVKM, per germline. Trimming stripped 5 bases from V and 2 bases from J, with 16 bases between. CDR3 sequence reads: CASSLSSGPTYEQYF. DNA of the CDR3: TGTGCCAGCAGTCTATCCTCGGGGCCGACCTACGAGCAGTACTTC.

This chain joins TRBV6-5 and TRBJ1-1; a possible D gene is TRBD1 (5 bases). Germline V gives CDR1 MNHEY, CDR2 SVGAGI. The CDR3 totals 12 residues. Deletions cut 7 bases from V and 4 bases from J, with 10 bases between. CDR3 nucleotides: TGTGCCAGCAACCGAAGGGGCACTGAAGCTTTCTTT. Its protein product is CASNRRGTEAFF.

V and J are TRBV28 and TRBJ1-2; the D is unclear. V dropped 5 bases and J dropped 2 bases, with 6 bases sitting between them. Germline CDR1 is MDHEN and CDR2 is SYDVKM. The CDR3 runs to 12 residues. As DNA, the CDR3 is TGTGCCAGCAGTACACTAAACTATGGCTACACCTTC. It encodes CASSTLNYGYTF.

This clone was recorded a few times. The V gene is TRBV29-1, the J gene TRBJ1-1, with a tentative D call TRBD1 (5 bases). The CDR3 sequence is 11 residues long. Germline-derived CDR1 and CDR2 are SQVTM and ANQGSEA. The CDR3 DNA reads TGCAGAGGGGTTTTTTGGGGTGAAGCTTTCTTT. Amino acids: CRGVFWGEAFF.

This sequence joins TRBV4-1 and TRBJ1-3, with 9 bases lining up with TRBD1. The V gene end was trimmed by 3 bases and the J gene end by 8 bases; junction bases not matched to a gene: 8. Germline V gene sequence: CDR1 MGHRA, CDR2 YSYEKL. The CDR3 sequence is 15 residues long. The chain's CDR3 is CASSHLDRGIYTIYF. In DNA form, the CDR3 reads TGCGCCAGCAGCCATCTGGACAGGGGTATATACACCATATATTTT.